These 24 T cell receptor beta chains came from one sample sequenced in a study of blood T cell repertoires in COVID-19. Sequencing was performed with immunoSEQ multiplex PCR; in TCRdb, only in-frame clones are kept and a portion is missing. The sample records some 400,000 clones, 80% to 90% being singletons. Sequenced: PBMCs or T cells enriched from blood (not recorded which). These receptors all come from a man under 40 who had recovered from COVID-19.

This chain connects TRBV6-5 to TRBJ1-1; 11 bases line up with TRBD1. The CDR3 consists of 14 residues. Unmatched junction bases numbered 11, after V lost 6 bases and J lost 11 bases. The germline gives CDR1 MNHEY, CDR2 SVGAGI. This CDR3 is CASSQIRTGGPAFF. For the CDR3, the DNA is TGTGCCAGCAGCCAAATTAGGACAGGGGGCCCGGCTTTCTTT.

V usage is TRBV5-1 and J usage is TRBJ2-7; possibly TRBD1 for D (6 bases). V lost 0 bases and J 3 bases, leaving 10 bases between the germline ends. The germline CDR1 and CDR2 sequences are SGHRS and YFSETQ. The CDR3 length is 14 residues. The CDR3 sequence: CASSLAGAVYEQYF. Here the CDR3 DNA reads TGCGCCAGCAGCTTGGCAGGGGCGGTCTACGAGCAGTACTTC.

The chain is built from TRBV2 and TRBJ1-6, with 9 nucleotides matching TRBD1. Germline CDR1 SNHLY, CDR2 FYNNEI. The CDR3 runs 15 residues. The J segment lost 6 bases and the V segment lost 6 bases, leaving 6 bases of the junction unmatched. The CDR3, as DNA: TGTGCCAGCAGCACGGACAGGGGTGGTAATTCACCCCTCCACTTT. Encoded protein: CASSTDRGGNSPLHF.

V and J are TRBV6-5 and TRBJ1-3, with 9 bases that match TRBD1. Germline CDR1 reads MNHEY; CDR2 reads SVGAGI. CDR3 size: 14 residues. V was pared by 6 bases and J by 9 bases, with 9 bases of the junction left unmatched. CDR3 bases: TGTGCCAGCAGCCGAGGGGACAGGGCCGGCACCATATATTTT. Amino acids: CASSRGDRAGTIYF.

The gene calls are TRBV7-6 and TRBJ2-5; D not certain. CDR3 length: 14 amino acids. Germline lookup yields CDR1 SGHVS and CDR2 FNYEAQ. V was trimmed by 0 bases and J by 2 bases, leaving 7 bases between them. The CDR3: CASSLAPTQETQYF. CDR3 bases: TGTGCCAGCAGCTTAGCACCGACACAAGAGACCCAGTACTTC.

The chain carries TRBV6-2 or TRBV6-3 and TRBJ1-6; TRBD1 is a possible D gene (6 bases). The CDR3 is 14 residues long. The V gene's germline CDR1 is MNHEY and CDR2 SVGEGT. Trimming took off 1 base at V and 7 bases at J, with 8 bases between the two ends. The CDR3 protein is CASSYLGANSPLHF. The CDR3 DNA follows: TGTGCCAGCAGTTACTTGGGGGCGAATTCACCCCTCCACTTT.

The chain joins TRBV2 to TRBJ1-1, with 8 bases aligning to TRBD1. J lost 4 bases, V lost 4 bases, and 8 bases had no gene match. CDR3 length: 15 residues. The germline gives CDR1 SNHLY, CDR2 FYNNEI. CDR3 nucleotide sequence: TGTGCCAGCAGTGTGACGAGACAGGGGAGCACTGAAGCTTTCTTT. Translation gives CASSVTRQGSTEAFF.

The rearrangement links TRBV4-3 to TRBJ1-2, with 8 bases aligning to TRBD1. CDR1 LGHNA and CDR2 YSLEER come from the germline V gene. The CDR3 is made up of 15 amino acids. J gave up 1 base and V 7 bases, and 8 bases lay outside the gene matches. The CDR3 here is CASTFQGAGNYGYTF. CDR3 nucleotide sequence: TGCGCCAGCACCTTCCAGGGGGCCGGTAACTATGGCTACACCTTC.

The V gene is TRBV18, the J gene TRBJ1-2, with 8 bases that match TRBD1. The junction had 5 bases not matched to a gene; V was cut back by 0 bases and J by 8 bases. Germline CDR1 is KGHSH and CDR2 is LQKENI. CDR3 size: 14 residues. The CDR3 protein is CASSPPGDRGGYTF. CDR3 sequence (DNA): TGTGCCAGCTCACCACCCGGCGACAGGGGAGGCTACACCTTC.

This rearrangement joins TRBV2 to TRBJ1-6, with 7 bases identical to TRBD1. The CDR3 length is 16 residues. The V and J ends lost 3 bases and 8 bases, in that order; junction bases with no gene match: 10. Germline CDR1 SNHLY, CDR2 FYNNEI. CDR3 sequence (DNA): TGTGCCAGCAGTGAGAACAGGGGCGGTTCGGATTCACCCCTCCACTTT. This encodes CASSENRGGSDSPLHF.

V and J are TRBV2 and TRBJ1-2, with 7 bases fitting TRBD1. Trimming took 6 bases from V and 4 from J; bases not matched to a gene: 5. This CDR3 has 13 amino acids. CDR1 is SNHLY and CDR2 is FYNNEI in the germline V gene. CDR3 nucleotides: TGTGCCAGCAGGTTCGGGACAGCCTATGGCTACACCTTC. Its protein is CASRFGTAYGYTF.

The chain combines TRBV14 with TRBJ1-3; D unclear. This CDR3 is built from 12 residues. CDR1 is SGHDN and CDR2 is FVKESK in the germline V gene. The germline V and J ends were trimmed by 7 bases and 10 bases, with 14 bases remaining between them. CDR3 sequence reads: CASISGIWTIYF. CDR3 nucleotide sequence: TGTGCCAGCATCTCGGGGATTTGGACCATATATTTT. The entire variable domain, with the rest obtained from reference TRBV14 and TRBJ1-3, is as follows: EAGVTQFPSHSVIEKGQTVTLRCDPISGHDNLYWYRRVMGKEIKFLLHFVKESKQDESGMPNNRFLAERTGGTYSTLKVQPAELEDSGVYFCASISGIWTIYFGEGSWLTVV.

The chain employs TRBV19 and TRBJ1-5, with D hard to call. The germline V gene has CDR1 LNHDA and CDR2 SQIVND (reference sequence). This CDR3 region has 14 residues. Trimming stripped 7 bases from V and 4 bases from J, with 14 bases between. The DNA for the CDR3 is TGTGCCAGTATCGGAAGGTACGGGAATCAGCCCCAGCATTTT. Its translation: CASIGRYGNQPQHF.

This chain connects TRBV6-5 to TRBJ1-6; D is possibly TRBD1 (6 bases). Between the trimmed V and J ends, which lost 6 bases and 5 bases, there was a span of 14 bases. The germline V gene has CDR1 MNHEY and CDR2 SVGAGI. The CDR3 is 15 residues long. In nucleotides, the CDR3 is TGTGCCAGCAGATGGACAGCACCCAATAATTCACCCCTCCACTTT. This sequence encodes CASRWTAPNNSPLHF.

The chain recombines TRBV6-2 or TRBV6-3 with TRBJ1-1; D is ambiguous. The germline V and J ends were trimmed by 0 bases and 6 bases, with 14 bases remaining between them. Germline-derived CDR1 and CDR2 are MNHEY and SVGEGT. The CDR3 length is 15 residues. CDR3 nucleotides: TGTGCCAGCAGTTACTCGGTGGAGGCCGCAGCTGAAGCTTTCTTT. This sequence encodes CASSYSVEAAAEAFF.

This chain joins TRBV9 and TRBJ1-3; TRBD1 might be the D (5 bases). Germline V gives CDR1 SGDLS, CDR2 YYNGEE. V lost 4 bases and J 0 bases, leaving 11 bases between the germline ends. The CDR3 spans 15 residues. The CDR3 region is CASSSDRLSGNTIYF. The DNA of the CDR3 is TGTGCCAGCAGCTCCGACAGACTCTCTGGAAACACCATATATTTT.

The V and J genes are TRBV7-2 and TRBJ1-2, with 7 bases matching TRBD1. Losses at the gene ends were 5 bases for V and 4 bases for J; bases not matched to a gene: 7. Germline CDR1 SGHTA, CDR2 FQGNSA. CDR3 size: 14 residues. This CDR3 is CASSPTGIGYGYTF. CDR3 nucleotide sequence: TGTGCCAGCAGCCCGACAGGGATTGGCTATGGCTACACCTTC. The whole variable domain, filled in from reference TRBV7-2 and TRBJ1-2, reads GAGVSQSPSNKVTEKGKDVELRCDPISGHTALYWYRQSLGQGLEFLIYFQGNSAPDKSGLPSDRFSAERTGGSVSTLTIQRTQQEDSAVYLCASSPTGIGYGYTFGSGTRLTVV.

The chain recombines TRBV7-9 with TRBJ1-1; possible D gene TRBD1, 6 bases. Trimming removed 3 bases from V and 4 bases from J, with 9 bases in between. This CDR3 is 13 amino acids long. Germline loops: CDR1 SEHNR, CDR2 FQNEAQ (reference sequence). The CDR3 here is CASSLQGFTEAFF. As DNA, the CDR3 is TGTGCCAGCAGCTTGCAGGGGTTCACTGAAGCTTTCTTT. Based on the CDR3 plus reference TRBV7-9 and TRBJ1-1, the full variable domain is DTGVSQNPRHKITKRGQNVTFRCDPISEHNRLYWYRQTLGQGPEFLTYFQNEAQLEKSRLLSDRFSAERPKGSFSTLEIQRTEQGDSAMYLCASSLQGFTEAFFGQGTRLTVV.

The chain couples TRBV9 to TRBJ2-5; 15 nucleotides line up with TRBD2. V was clipped by 0 bases and J by 4 bases; unmatched bases: 4. Germline-derived CDR1 and CDR2 are SGDLS and YYNGEE. This CDR3 comprises 17 residues. CDR3 sequence reads: CASSVVGLAGGLETQYF. The CDR3 coding sequence is TGTGCCAGCAGCGTAGTCGGACTAGCGGGGGGGCTAGAGACCCAGTACTTC. Full variable domain (rest looked up from reference TRBV9 and TRBJ2-5): DSGVTQTPKHLITATGQRVTLRCSPRSGDLSVYWYQQSLDQGLQFLIQYYNGEERAKGNILERFSAQQFPDLHSELNLSSLELGDSALYFCASSVVGLAGGLETQYFGPGTRLLVL.

The chain is built from TRBV7-9 and TRBJ1-1, with a tentative D call TRBD1 (5 bases). Trimming stripped 6 bases from V and 0 bases from J, with 8 bases between. The germline gives CDR1 SEHNR, CDR2 FQNEAQ (reference sequence). CDR3 length: 13 residues. CDR3 in DNA: TGTGCCAGCAGGTTGGACATGAACACTGAAGCTTTCTTT. Its translation is CASRLDMNTEAFF.

This sequence joins TRBV3-1 (or the pseudogene TRBV3-2) and TRBJ1-3, with D hard to call. CDR3 length equals 15 residues. V was pared by 1 base and J by 1 base, with 8 bases between. Germline values: CDR1 LGHDT, CDR2 YNNKEL (reference sequence). CDR3 protein: CASSQVGVSGNTIYF. The CDR3, as DNA: TGTGCCAGCAGCCAAGTCGGGGTTTCTGGAAACACCATATATTTT.

This clone was found a few times. The CDR3 region has the DNA TGTGCCAGCAGTTACTCGGAGGACAGGGGTAATTCACCCCTCCACTTT. It codes for CASSYSEDRGNSPLHF. V and J are TRBV6-5 and TRBJ1-6; TRBD1 matches 9 bases. The CDR3 covers 16 residues. J was trimmed by 6 bases and V by 0 bases; bases with no gene match: 3. The germline CDR1 and CDR2 sequences are MNHEY and SVGAGI.

The chain employs TRBV9 and TRBJ2-3; 16 positions agree with TRBD2. The junction had 9 bases not matched to a gene; V was cut back by 5 bases and J by 3 bases. The germline V gene encodes CDR1 SGDLS and CDR2 YYNGEE. The CDR3 has 18 residues. This chain's CDR3 is CASSFGTSGGVATDTQYF. The DNA for the CDR3 is TGTGCCAGCAGTTTCGGGACTAGCGGGGGGGTAGCAACAGATACGCAGTATTTT.

The chain joins TRBV29-1 to TRBJ2-3; 8 bases line up with TRBD2. The trim removed 3 bases at V and 2 bases at J, leaving 4 bases unmatched. CDR3 length: 14 amino acids. Germline V gene data show CDR1 as SQVTM and CDR2 as ANQGSEA. For the CDR3, the DNA is TGCAGCGTTGAGGTAGCGGGGTACACAGATACGCAGTATTTT. This translates into CSVEVAGYTDTQYF.